This paragraph reports one T cell receptor (beta chain). The antigen is unknown. Germline-derived CDR1 and CDR2 are MNHNS and SASEGT. The CDR3 runs to 14 residues. J was trimmed by 10 bases and V by 8 bases; bases with no gene match: 15. The entry originates in a study of cytomegalovirus exposure and HLA in healthy donors. General study results and limits: TCR beta sequences reportedly predicted most subjects' HLA-A and HLA-B alleles accurately. 87-base-pair reads could not separate some V segments, including TRBV6-2 and TRBV6-3.

Primers: 60 Vbeta forward and 13 Jbeta reverse. Original handling: Among the unique TCR beta chains that a later analysis counted, roughly 80 million in all, some 10 million were shared. Libraries were prepared by immunoSEQ multiplex PCR; TCRdb keeps only in-frame clonotypes and omits some of them. Clone size and the V and J calls come from that table; the DNA yielded D and trimming. Of about 230,000 clones in the sample, more than 85% were seen once. This receptor was obtained from a young woman in good health and CMV-seronegative. The sequenced sample consisted of PBMCs. The V call is TRBV6-1, the J call TRBJ2-7; TRBD1 matches at 9 bases. The CDR3 region has the DNA TGTGCCAGCCGGAGGACAGGGGAGAACGGGAGCCAGTACTTC. Its protein product is CASRRTGENGSQYF.